These 20 T cell receptor beta chains originate from one sample sequenced in a study of T cell responses to AZD1222 COVID-19 vaccine. Clones were read by immunoSEQ multiplex PCR, and TCRdb kept only the in-frame ones, dropping some. Among 100,000 to 120,000 clones listed, around nine tenths were seen once. This specimen consisted of peripheral blood, obtained on day 0 of MenACWY control vaccination. Receptors were obtained from an adult in good health.

The V gene is TRBV19, the J gene TRBJ2-1; D possibly matches TRBD1 or TRBD2 (6 bases each). The length of the CDR3 is 14 residues. The V and J ends lost 6 bases and 7 bases respectively, with 16 bases between them. Germline CDR1 is LNHDA and CDR2 is SQIVND (reference sequence). For the CDR3, the DNA is TGTGCCAGTAGGGAAGGGGGGTGGTTGAATGAGCAGTTCTTC. Amino acid sequence: CASREGGWLNEQFF.

The rearrangement links TRBV9 to TRBJ1-1; D is perhaps TRBD1 (5 bases). CDR1 is SGDLS and CDR2 is YYNGEE in the germline V gene. The CDR3 runs 14 residues. V was trimmed by 5 bases and J by 2 bases, leaving 13 bases between them. The CDR3 region is CASRAGTVNTEAFF. Here the CDR3 DNA reads TGTGCCAGCAGGGCCGGGACGGTAAACACTGAAGCTTTCTTT.

V is TRBV7-9 and J is TRBJ1-2; D unresolved. Trimming cost V 3 bases and J 5 bases, with 10 bases left between them. The germline V gene has CDR1 SEHNR and CDR2 FQNEAQ (reference sequence). The CDR3 runs 13 residues. CDR3 protein: CASSFDMWYGYTF. Written as DNA, the CDR3 is TGTGCCAGCAGCTTCGACATGTGGTATGGCTACACCTTC.

This clone was seen a single time. The chain joins TRBV7-3 to TRBJ2-2, with D possibly TRBD2 on 6 matching bases. This CDR3 region has 15 residues. V was shortened by 1 base and J by 3 bases, with 9 bases between the two germline ends. Germline V gene lookup returns CDR1 SGHTA and CDR2 FQGTGA. The CDR3 nucleotides read TGTGCCAGCAGCTTAAGTGGGGGGTACACCGGGGAGCTGTTTTTT. Protein product: CASSLSGGYTGELFF. Drawing the rest from reference TRBV7-3 and TRBJ2-2, the complete variable domain is GAGVSQTPSNKVTEKGKYVELRCDPISGHTALYWYRQSLGQGPEFLIYFQGTGAADDSGLPNDRFFAVRPEGSVSTLKIQRTERGDSAVYLCASSLSGGYTGELFFGEGSRLTVL.

CDR3 DNA: TGTGCCACCCTTCGGCAGGGACTGTCTGGAAACACCATATATTTT. Translating it yields CATLRQGLSGNTIYF. The V gene is TRBV6-5, the J gene TRBJ1-3, with D tentatively TRBD1 (5 bases). The CDR3 totals 15 residues. CDR1 is MNHEY and CDR2 is SVGAGI in the germline V gene. Trimming stripped 10 bases from V and 1 base from J, with 17 bases between.

The sample holds a few counts of this clone. J is TRBJ2-2 and V is TRBV4-2; D unclear. The germline V and J ends were trimmed by 0 bases and 5 bases, with 13 bases remaining between them. Per germline, CDR1 LGHNA and CDR2 YNFKEQ. There are 16 residues in the CDR3. The CDR3 DNA is TGTGCCAGCAGCCAAGATTGGGTAGGGAAAACCGGGGAGCTGTTTTTT. This translates into CASSQDWVGKTGELFF.

This clone was detected only once. V usage is TRBV3-1 (or the pseudogene TRBV3-2) and J usage is TRBJ1-3; 7 bases line up with TRBD1. The ends lost 4 bases at V and 0 bases at J; junction bases unmatched: 6. The length of the CDR3 is 16 residues. The germline V gene has CDR1 LGHDT and CDR2 YNNKEL (reference sequence). This CDR3 is CASSPTGQSSGNTIYF. The CDR3 bases are TGTGCCAGCAGCCCGACAGGGCAGAGCTCTGGAAACACCATATATTTT.

The chain links TRBV4-3 to TRBJ1-5; TRBD1 might be the D (5 bases). V was clipped by 1 base and J by 7 bases, with 14 bases between them. Germline V gives CDR1 LGHNA, CDR2 YSLEER. The CDR3 has 15 residues. This chain's CDR3 is CASSQVFPGPQPQHF. The CDR3 nucleotides read TGCGCCAGCAGCCAAGTTTTTCCAGGGCCCCAGCCCCAGCATTTT.

The genes are TRBV11-2 and TRBJ2-3, with 10 bases lining up with TRBD2. Germline CDR1 and CDR2: SGHAT and FQNNGV. The CDR3 consists of 16 residues. V lost 4 bases, J lost 1 base, and 5 bases stayed unmatched. CDR3 sequence reads: CASSSTGTSGTDTQYF. CDR3 in DNA: TGTGCCAGCAGCTCTACCGGGACTAGCGGCACAGATACGCAGTATTTT.

The V and J genes are TRBV24-1 and TRBJ1-1; D remains ambiguous. Deletions cut 3 bases from V and 1 base from J, with 8 bases between. The CDR3 is 14 amino acids. Germline assignment: CDR1 KGHDR and CDR2 SFDVKD. CDR3 protein: CATSDNSENTEAFF. In DNA, the CDR3 is TGTGCCACCAGTGATAACTCAGAGAACACTGAAGCTTTCTTT.

This chain uses TRBV2 with TRBJ2-7; 7 bases line up with TRBD2. The V and J ends lost 2 bases and 1 base, in that order; junction bases with no gene match: 8. The CDR3 length is 16 residues. The V gene's germline CDR1 is SNHLY and CDR2 FYNNEI. The CDR3 DNA is TGTGCCAGCAGTGAACGGGAGGCAGACCCATCCTACGAGCAGTACTTC. As protein: CASSEREADPSYEQYF. The full variable domain, completed using reference TRBV2 and TRBJ2-7, is EPEVTQTPSHQVTQMGQEVILRCVPISNHLYFYWYRQILGQKVEFLVSFYNNEISEKSEIFDDQFSVERPDGSNFTLKIRSTKLEDSAMYFCASSEREADPSYEQYFGPGTRLTVT.

The chain carries TRBV5-4 and TRBJ2-3; 9 nucleotides align to TRBD2. Germline CDR1 reads SGHNT; CDR2 reads YYREEE (reference sequence). With V trimmed by 0 bases and J by 4 bases, 9 bases remained unmatched. The CDR3 runs to 17 residues. CDR3 nucleotides: TGTGCCAGCAGCTTGGCCTTGAGCGGGGGGTTGGCAGATACGCAGTATTTT. This encodes CASSLALSGGLADTQYF.

This clone was observed once. The rearrangement joins TRBV12-3 or TRBV12-4 to TRBJ1-1; D may be TRBD1 (6 bases). The CDR3 covers 12 residues. The V and J ends lost 6 bases and 7 bases respectively, with 12 bases between them. CDR3: CASSRGRIEAFF. The CDR3 DNA sequence: TGTGCCAGCAGCAGGGGACGGATTGAAGCTTTCTTT.

The rearrangement links TRBV11-2 to TRBJ1-2; D is unresolved. CDR1 and CDR2 from the germline V gene are SGHAT and FQNNGV. Trimming pared 1 base from V and 8 bases from J, leaving 11 bases between. This CDR3 comprises 13 residues. DNA of the CDR3: TGTGCCAGCAGCTTAGTAGAGAGGATCGGCTACACCTTC. This translates into CASSLVERIGYTF.

This clone has a handful of counts. The chain is built from TRBV18 and TRBJ1-1; D call uncertain. V lost 4 bases and J 7 bases, leaving 10 bases between the germline ends. The germline V gene encodes CDR1 KGHSH and CDR2 LQKENI. The CDR3 length is 12 residues. The CDR3 is CASSLGPFEAFF. CDR3 in DNA: TGTGCCAGCTCACTGGGCCCCTTTGAAGCTTTCTTT.

The genes are TRBV5-8 and TRBJ1-6; no reliable D call. The germline V gene has CDR1 SGHTS and CDR2 YDEGEE. V gave up 0 bases and J gave up 5 bases, with 9 bases separating them. The CDR3 has 15 amino acids. This CDR3 reads CASSLVTVDNSPLHF. The CDR3 DNA reads as TGTGCCAGCAGCTTGGTAACCGTGGATAATTCACCCCTCCACTTT.

This rearrangement joins TRBV10-2 to TRBJ2-7; 8 bases match TRBD1. The ends lost 4 bases at V and 2 bases at J; junction bases unmatched: 4. This CDR3 is 14 amino acids long. The germline V gene encodes CDR1 WSHSY and CDR2 SAAADI. The CDR3 here is CASSGMTGAYEQYF. DNA of the CDR3: TGCGCCAGCAGTGGAATGACAGGGGCCTACGAGCAGTACTTC.

This clone was counted between two and nine times. The chain employs TRBV5-1 and TRBJ2-5, with D possibly being TRBD1 (6 bases). CDR1 is SGHRS, CDR2 YFSETQ, per germline. The CDR3 covers 15 residues. V gave up 4 bases and J gave up 4 bases, with 17 bases separating them. The CDR3 DNA is TGCGCCAGCAGCGCGCCGGAACAGGGAGTAGAGACCCAGTACTTC. It codes for CASSAPEQGVETQYF.

This clone has only one observation. This sequence joins TRBV2 and TRBJ2-6, with a possible D match to TRBD2 (7 bases). The ends were cut back, 4 bases at V and 4 bases at J, with 14 bases in the middle. The germline gives CDR1 SNHLY, CDR2 FYNNEI. There are 16 residues in the CDR3. The CDR3 DNA follows: TGTGCCAGCAGTGTCGTGGGGGGGCCAGGGGCCAACGTCCTGACTTTC. Its translation: CASSVVGGPGANVLTF.

This clone was picked up one time. The CDR3 DNA is TGTGCCAGCTCTGGGGCAAGCACAGTGGTCGCTGAAGCTTTCTTT. Its protein product is CASSGASTVVAEAFF. This rearrangement joins TRBV28 to TRBJ1-1; maybe TRBD1 (5 bases). The germline gives CDR1 MDHEN, CDR2 SYDVKM. The V and J ends lost 8 bases and 6 bases respectively, with 22 bases between them. The CDR3 length is 15 residues.